This T cell receptor beta chain was captured by sequencing in a study of control samples from healthy donors and cancer patients. V was cut by 1 base and J by 5 bases, with 11 bases left in between. The CDR3 length is 14 residues. CDR1 and CDR2 (germline): LGHNA, YSLEER. TCRdb's copy holds only in-frame clones and misses some; the assay was immunoSEQ multiplex PCR. The data hold 150,000 to 200,000 clones, with more than 90% observed a single time. This clone was found once. The V gene is TRBV4-3, the J gene TRBJ1-2; possibly TRBD1 for D (5 bases). The TCR comes from a man between 25 and 39 years old in good health. Sequenced material: blood. The CDR3 sequence is CASSQAPGWYGYTF. CDR3 sequence (DNA): TGCGCCAGCAGCCAAGCCCCAGGGTGGTATGGCTACACCTTC.